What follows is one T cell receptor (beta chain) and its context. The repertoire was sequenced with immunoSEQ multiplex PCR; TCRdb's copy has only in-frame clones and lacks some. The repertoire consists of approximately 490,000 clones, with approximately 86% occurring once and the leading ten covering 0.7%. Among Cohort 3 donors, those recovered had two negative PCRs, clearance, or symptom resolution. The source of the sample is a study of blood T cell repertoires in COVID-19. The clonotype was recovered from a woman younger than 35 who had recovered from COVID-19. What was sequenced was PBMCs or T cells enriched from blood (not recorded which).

The CDR3 sequence is CASSGEGEQFF. The CDR3 DNA reads as TGTGCCAGCTCAGGGGAGGGGGAGCAGTTCTTC. The gene calls are TRBV18 and TRBJ2-1; TRBD2 matches 7 bases. The CDR3 sequence is 11 residues long. The V segment lost 5 bases and the J segment 10 bases; nucleotides outside the gene matches: 2. CDR1 KGHSH and CDR2 LQKENI come from the germline V gene. The whole variable domain, filled in from reference TRBV18 and TRBJ2-1, reads NAGVMQNPRHLVRRRGQEARLRCSPMKGHSHVYWYRQLPEEGLKFMVYLQKENIIDESGMPKERFSAEFPKEGPSILRIQQVVRGDSAAYFCASSGEGEQFFGPGTRLTVL.